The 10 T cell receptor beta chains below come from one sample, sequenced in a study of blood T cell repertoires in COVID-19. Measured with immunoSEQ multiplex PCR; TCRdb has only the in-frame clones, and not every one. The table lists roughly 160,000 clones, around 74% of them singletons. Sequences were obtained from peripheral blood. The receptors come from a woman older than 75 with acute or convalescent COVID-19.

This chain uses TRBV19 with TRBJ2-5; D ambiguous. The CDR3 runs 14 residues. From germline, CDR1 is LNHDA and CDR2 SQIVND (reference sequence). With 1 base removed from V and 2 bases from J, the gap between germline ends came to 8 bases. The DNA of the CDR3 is TGTGCCAGTAGTATAGGTACGCGGCAAGAGACCCAGTACTTC. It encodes CASSIGTRQETQYF.

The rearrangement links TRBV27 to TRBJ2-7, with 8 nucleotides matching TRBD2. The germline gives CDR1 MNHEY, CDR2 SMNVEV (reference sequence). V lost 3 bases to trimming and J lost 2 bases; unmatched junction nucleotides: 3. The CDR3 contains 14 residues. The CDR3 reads CASSFTGGPYEQYF. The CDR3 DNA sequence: TGTGCCAGCAGTTTTACGGGAGGGCCCTACGAGCAGTACTTC.

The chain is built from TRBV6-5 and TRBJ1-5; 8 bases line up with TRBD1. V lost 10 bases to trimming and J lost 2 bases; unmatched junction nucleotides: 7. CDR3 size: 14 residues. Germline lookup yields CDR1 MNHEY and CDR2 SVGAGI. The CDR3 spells CAIQGANGNQPQHF. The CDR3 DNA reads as TGTGCCATCCAGGGGGCTAATGGCAATCAGCCCCAGCATTTT.

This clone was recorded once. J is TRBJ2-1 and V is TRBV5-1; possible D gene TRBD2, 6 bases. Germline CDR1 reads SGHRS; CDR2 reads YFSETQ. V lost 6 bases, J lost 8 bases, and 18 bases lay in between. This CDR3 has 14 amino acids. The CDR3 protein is CASKAGGNEDEQFF. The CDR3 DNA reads TGCGCCAGCAAAGCGGGCGGGAATGAAGATGAGCAGTTCTTC.

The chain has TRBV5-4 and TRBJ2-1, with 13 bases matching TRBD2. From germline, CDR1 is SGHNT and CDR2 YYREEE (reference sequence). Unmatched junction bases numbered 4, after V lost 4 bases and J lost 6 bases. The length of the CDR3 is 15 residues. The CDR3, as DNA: TGTGCCAGCAGCCCCGGGACTAGCGGGGTCAATGAGCAGTTCTTC. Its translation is CASSPGTSGVNEQFF.

The CDR3 is CASSLDRSREQYF. Here the CDR3 DNA reads TGTGCCAGCAGCTTAGACAGGTCTCGGGAGCAGTACTTC. J is TRBJ2-7 and V is TRBV7-9; TRBD1 is a possible D gene (5 bases). V was trimmed by 1 base and J by 7 bases, leaving 11 bases between them. The germline gives CDR1 SEHNR, CDR2 FQNEAQ (reference sequence). The CDR3 is 13 amino acids.

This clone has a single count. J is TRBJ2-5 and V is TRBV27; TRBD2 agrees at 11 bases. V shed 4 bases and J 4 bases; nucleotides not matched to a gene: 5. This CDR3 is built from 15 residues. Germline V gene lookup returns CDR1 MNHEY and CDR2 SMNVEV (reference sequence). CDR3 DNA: TGTGCCAGCAGTTCCCCAGGACTAGCGGGAGAGACCCAGTACTTC. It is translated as CASSSPGLAGETQYF.

CDR3 protein: CASSLATGSGQLFF. The DNA of the CDR3 is TGTGCCAGCAGCTTAGCAACAGGCTCCGGACAACTGTTTTTT. V gene TRBV7-9 combines with J gene TRBJ1-4; TRBD1 is a possible D gene (5 bases). Germline lookup yields CDR1 SEHNR and CDR2 FQNEAQ (reference sequence). The length of the CDR3 is 14 residues. Trimming removed 0 bases from V and 12 bases from J, with 14 bases in between.

CDR3 residues: CASSSGGTSGIVEQYF. In DNA, the CDR3 is TGTGCCAGCAGCTCCGGGGGGACTAGCGGGATCGTCGAGCAGTACTTC. V usage is TRBV7-2 and J usage is TRBJ2-7; 13 nucleotides line up with TRBD2. The V gene end was trimmed by 4 bases and the J gene end by 6 bases; junction bases not matched to a gene: 9. The CDR3 runs to 16 residues. Germline assignment: CDR1 SGHTA and CDR2 FQGNSA. The whole variable domain, filled in from reference TRBV7-2 and TRBJ2-7, reads GAGVSQSPSNKVTEKGKDVELRCDPISGHTALYWYRQSLGQGLEFLIYFQGNSAPDKSGLPSDRFSAERTGGSVSTLTIQRTQQEDSAVYLCASSSGGTSGIVEQYFGPGTRLTVT.

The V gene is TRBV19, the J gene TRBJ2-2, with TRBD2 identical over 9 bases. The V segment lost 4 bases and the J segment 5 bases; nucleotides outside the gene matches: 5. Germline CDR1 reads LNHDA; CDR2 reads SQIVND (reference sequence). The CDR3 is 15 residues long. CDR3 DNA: TGTGCCAGTAGTAGTAGCGGGAGTTTTACCGGGGAGCTGTTTTTT. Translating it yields CASSSSGSFTGELFF.